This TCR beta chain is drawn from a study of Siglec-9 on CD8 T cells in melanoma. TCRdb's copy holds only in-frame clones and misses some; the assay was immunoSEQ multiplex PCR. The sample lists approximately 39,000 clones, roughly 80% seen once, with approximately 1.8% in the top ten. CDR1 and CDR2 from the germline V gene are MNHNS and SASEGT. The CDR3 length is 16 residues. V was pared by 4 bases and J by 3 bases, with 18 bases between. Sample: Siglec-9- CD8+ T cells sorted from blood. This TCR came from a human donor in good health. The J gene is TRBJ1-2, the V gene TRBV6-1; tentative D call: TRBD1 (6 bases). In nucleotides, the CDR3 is TGTGCCAGCAGTGTCAACGTGGGGGGCGCAGACTATGGCTACACCTTC. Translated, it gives CASSVNVGGADYGYTF.